The 6 T cell receptor beta chains in this list originate from one sample, sequenced in a study of blood T cell repertoires in COVID-19. Profiling relied on immunoSEQ multiplex PCR, and the TCRdb table lists in-frame clones only, not all of them. The sample contains 95,000 to 110,000 clones, about 90% of which appear only once. The sample consisted of peripheral blood. These receptors originate from a human donor in a cohort sampled during active COVID-19.

V is TRBV3-1 (or the pseudogene TRBV3-2) and J is TRBJ2-3; 9 bases align to TRBD2. The V segment lost 1 base and the J segment 0 bases; nucleotides outside the gene matches: 5. The germline V gene has CDR1 LGHDT and CDR2 YNNKEL (reference sequence). CDR3 length equals 17 residues. The CDR3 DNA reads as TGTGCCAGCAGCCAAGTCGGCCTAGCGGGGAGCACAGATACGCAGTATTTT. It codes for CASSQVGLAGSTDTQYF.

This chain links TRBV5-1 with TRBJ1-3, with TRBD1 as a possible D gene (6 bases). Germline V gene sequence: CDR1 SGHRS, CDR2 YFSETQ. The CDR3 is made up of 13 amino acids. V was trimmed by 5 bases and J by 1 base, leaving 7 bases between them. As DNA, the CDR3 is TGCGCCAGCAGAAGGGGGTCTGGAAACACCATATATTTT. The encoded protein is CASRRGSGNTIYF.

Concerning this clone: Germline is not matched at one junction end, which may reflect a read error. This chain links TRBV5-1 with TRBJ2-1; 7 bases agree with TRBD2. Germline V gene data show CDR1 as SGHRS and CDR2 as YFSETQ. The CDR3 covers 15 residues. The CDR3 spells CASRGPSGTYNKQFF. CDR3 in DNA: TGCGCCAGCAGGGGCCCTAGCGGTACCTACAATAAGCAGTTCTTC.

The chain combines TRBV11-1 with TRBJ2-7; no reliable D call. The CDR3 has 15 amino acids. From germline, CDR1 is SGHAT and CDR2 FQDESV (reference sequence). With 1 base removed from V and 2 bases from J, the gap between germline ends came to 12 bases. CDR3 residues: CASSLDESGAYEQYF. The CDR3 DNA reads TGTGCCAGCAGCTTAGATGAGTCAGGCGCCTACGAGCAGTACTTC.

A few counts support this clone. The CDR3 nucleotides are TGCGCCAGCAGCCAATTTGGGTACAGGAACACCGGGGAGCTGTTTTTT. Translation: CASSQFGYRNTGELFF. V is TRBV4-1 and J is TRBJ2-2, with D uncertain. This CDR3 is 16 amino acids long. The V end was cut by 2 bases, the J end by 1 base, with 11 bases between. The germline CDR1 and CDR2 sequences are MGHRA and YSYEKL.

This clone was detected only once. This sequence joins TRBV4-1 and TRBJ1-5, with 8 bases lining up with TRBD1. Germline assignment: CDR1 MGHRA and CDR2 YSYEKL. The CDR3 length is 15 residues. Losses at the gene ends were 4 bases for V and 5 bases for J; bases not matched to a gene: 7. In DNA, the CDR3 is TGCGCCAGCAGCCCCAACCAGGGGGCTTATCAGCCCCAGCATTTT. This codes for CASSPNQGAYQPQHF.